The 12 T cell receptor beta chains below all came from one sample that was sequenced in a study of T cell responses to AZD1222 COVID-19 vaccine. This table comes from immunoSEQ multiplex PCR, and its TCRdb copy is limited to in-frame clones, with some not included. The profile shows 150,000 to 200,000 clones, roughly 94% of them singletons. The material was peripheral blood, obtained 28 days after the second AZD1222 dose. These receptors were obtained from an adult who received the AZD1222 COVID-19 vaccine.

This clone appeared once. The rearrangement uses TRBV5-1 and TRBJ1-1; D is unclear. Germline CDR1 SGHRS, CDR2 YFSETQ. With 0 bases removed from V and 2 bases from J, the gap between germline ends came to 8 bases. This CDR3 spans 14 amino acids. CDR3 in amino acids: CASSLELRNTEAFF. CDR3 DNA sequence: TGCGCCAGCAGCTTGGAATTGAGAAACACTGAAGCTTTCTTT.

J is TRBJ1-2 and V is TRBV29-1, with D perhaps TRBD1 (5 bases). This CDR3 region has 10 residues. Trimming left V 7 bases short and J 12 bases short, with 15 bases between. Germline-derived CDR1 and CDR2 are SQVTM and ANQGSEA. The CDR3 region has the DNA TGCAGCGCCGGAGGTCAGGGACACACCTTC. It yields the protein CSAGGQGHTF. Together with reference TRBV29-1 and TRBJ1-2, the CDR3 gives the full variable domain: SAVISQKPSRDICQRGTSLTIQCQVDSQVTMMFWYRQQPGQSLTLIATANQGSEATYESGFVIDKFPISRPNLTFSTLTVSNMSPEDSSIYLCSAGGQGHTFGSGTRLTVV.

This chain joins TRBV10-3 and TRBJ2-1; TRBD2 matches 11 bases. V was pared by 5 bases and J by 5 bases, with 2 bases of the junction left unmatched. Germline values: CDR1 ENHRY, CDR2 SYGVKD. The CDR3 totals 14 residues. CDR3 sequence reads: CAISRLAGNNEQFF. The CDR3 DNA reads as TGTGCCATCAGTCGACTAGCGGGGAACAATGAGCAGTTCTTC.

This rearrangement joins TRBV6-1 to TRBJ1-2, with D maybe TRBD1 (6 bases). Per the germline V gene, CDR1 is MNHNS and CDR2 is SASEGT. The CDR3 is 16 residues long. Trimming removed 3 bases from V and 2 bases from J, with 16 bases in between. The CDR3 DNA sequence: TGTGCCAGCAGTGACGGCAGGTCAGGGGCGAACTATGGCTACACCTTC. Translating gives CASSDGRSGANYGYTF.

The rearrangement links TRBV19 to TRBJ1-2, with no clear D. Trimming removed 5 bases at V and 4 bases at J, with 17 bases between. This CDR3 comprises 15 residues. CDR1 is LNHDA and CDR2 is SQIVND in the germline V gene (reference sequence). The CDR3 sequence is CASSPTRVFSYGYTF. The CDR3 DNA is TGTGCCAGTAGTCCCACCCGGGTCTTTAGCTATGGCTACACCTTC.

J is TRBJ2-3 and V is TRBV7-6, with a possible D match to TRBD2 (5 bases). Germline CDR1 is SGHVS and CDR2 is FNYEAQ. CDR3 length equals 13 residues. V was shortened by 5 bases and J by 4 bases, with 10 bases between the two germline ends. The CDR3 region is CASSPEVADTQYF. In nucleotides, the CDR3 is TGTGCCAGCAGCCCGGAGGTCGCAGATACGCAGTATTTT.

This clone was detected only once. V gene TRBV6-5 combines with J gene TRBJ2-2, with D unclear. CDR1 is MNHEY, CDR2 SVGAGI, per germline. The CDR3 has 12 amino acids. Trimming removed 6 bases from V and 4 bases from J, with 6 bases in between. The CDR3 sequence: CASSRPTGELFF. The CDR3 nucleotides are TGTGCCAGCAGCCGACCCACCGGGGAGCTGTTTTTT.

CDR3 in amino acids: CASSLQAATNYGYTF. CDR3 bases: TGTGCCAGCAGCTTACAGGCAGCAACTAACTATGGCTACACCTTC. V is TRBV7-8 and J is TRBJ1-2; D is undetermined. The CDR3 totals 15 residues. Trimming took 2 bases from V and 0 from J, leaving 10 bases between them. Germline V CDR1 and CDR2: SGHVS, FQNEAQ.

The rearrangement joins TRBV6-5 to TRBJ1-6; 8 nucleotides match TRBD1. The CDR3 spans 15 residues. J lost 10 bases, V lost 4 bases, and 9 bases had no gene match. Germline V lookup: CDR1 MNHEY, CDR2 SVGAGI. CDR3: CASSFGQGGRSPLHF. Here the CDR3 DNA reads TGTGCCAGCAGTTTCGGACAGGGAGGGAGATCACCCCTCCACTTT.

V is TRBV15 and J is TRBJ2-7; no definite D call. The CDR3 is made up of 13 amino acids. Germline assignment: CDR1 LNHNV and CDR2 YYDKDF (reference sequence). V dropped 0 bases and J dropped 3 bases, with 6 bases sitting between them. The CDR3 loop reads CATSRDRYYEQYF. The DNA for the CDR3 is TGTGCCACCAGCAGAGACAGGTACTACGAGCAGTACTTC.

The CDR3 reads CASSQGAGYQPQHF. CDR3 bases: TGTGCCAGCAGCCAAGGGGCTGGGTACCAGCCCCAGCATTTT. The V and J genes are TRBV3-1 (or the pseudogene TRBV3-2) and TRBJ1-5, with D unresolved. V dropped 1 base and J dropped 7 bases, with 11 bases sitting between them. This CDR3 comprises 14 residues. Germline V gene data show CDR1 as LGHDT and CDR2 as YNNKEL (reference sequence).

The chain recombines TRBV5-1 with TRBJ1-2, with 10 bases identical to TRBD1. This CDR3 has 15 residues. The germline CDR1 and CDR2 sequences are SGHRS and YFSETQ. V was pared by 4 bases and J by 4 bases, with 7 bases of the junction left unmatched. The CDR3 loop is CASSVGTGVLYGYTF. The CDR3 bases are TGCGCCAGCAGCGTCGGGACAGGGGTGCTCTATGGCTACACCTTC.